The 4 T cell receptor beta chains presented below share a single source sample, sequenced in a study of identical twins. Using its own MiXCR run on the 5' RACE reads, TCRdb lists one record per CDR3 protein. Altogether 1.5 million to 2 million distinct CDR3 sequences are present, under 35% being singletons, with the ten largest covering under 0.35%. Sequenced sample: cord blood. The receptors stem from a newborn girl in good health.

This clonotype was recorded a few times. The chain combines TRBV5-1 with TRBJ1-6; D not certain. This CDR3 is built from 14 residues. V was shortened by 2 bases and J by 7 bases, with 10 bases between the two germline ends. CDR1 is SGHRS, CDR2 YFSETQ, per germline. The CDR3 DNA is TGCGCCAGCAGCTTCGTCCCGGAAAATTCACCCCTCCACTTT. Its protein is CASSFVPENSPLHF.

The chain combines TRBV27 with TRBJ2-7; TRBD1 matches 8 bases. CDR1 is MNHEY and CDR2 is SMNVEV in the germline V gene (reference sequence). V shed 4 bases and J 3 bases; nucleotides not matched to a gene: 5. The CDR3 spans 14 residues. The CDR3 DNA reads TGTGCCAGCAGTTCGGCGGACAGGGACTACGAGCAGTACTTC. Translated: CASSSADRDYEQYF.

Concerning this clonotype itself: This is likely a read error, given that the CDR3 carries no conserved phenylalanine or tryptophan at its end. The rearrangement joins TRBV27 to TRBJ2-5; TRBD1 matches 7 bases. J lost 1 base, V lost 5 bases, and 7 bases had no gene match. Looked up from germline, CDR1 is MNHEY and CDR2 is SMNVEV (reference sequence). The CDR3 spans 15 residues. The chain's CDR3 is CASSPTGWPQETQYY. The CDR3 DNA is TGTGCCAGCAGTCCGACAGGGTGGCCCCAAGAGACCCAGTACTAC.

Only a few counts were recorded for this clonotype. The chain uses TRBV4-2 and TRBJ2-1; D possibly corresponds to TRBD2 (6 bases). The J call may be wrong; the DNA end is better matched by TRBJ2-7. CDR1 and CDR2 (germline): LGHNA, YNFKEQ. The CDR3 contains 15 residues. CDR3 sequence reads: CASSQGDSSYNEQYF. The CDR3 nucleotides read TGTGCCAGCAGCCAAGGGGACTCATCCTACAATGAGCAGTACTTC.